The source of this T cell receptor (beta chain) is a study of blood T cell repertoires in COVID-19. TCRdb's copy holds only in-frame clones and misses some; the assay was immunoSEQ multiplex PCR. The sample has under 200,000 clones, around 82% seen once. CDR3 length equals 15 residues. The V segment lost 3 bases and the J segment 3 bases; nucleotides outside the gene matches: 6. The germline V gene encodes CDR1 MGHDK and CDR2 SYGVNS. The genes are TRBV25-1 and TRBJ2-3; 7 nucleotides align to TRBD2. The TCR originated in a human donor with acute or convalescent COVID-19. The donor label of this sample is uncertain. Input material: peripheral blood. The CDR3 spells CASSDAGVVTDTQYF. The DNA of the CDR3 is TGTGCCAGCAGTGACGCGGGAGTGGTTACAGATACGCAGTATTTT.